This T cell receptor beta chain came from a study of blood T cell repertoires in COVID-19. In the study overall: Sources were T cells, B-cell-depleted T cells, or PBMCs; the material itself was cDNA or gDNA.

The authors' processing: It was from reference gene primer amplification that nucleated cell counts were estimated. Sequencing used immunoSEQ multiplex PCR; TCRdb keeps in-frame clones, though not all of them. D and trimming come from the DNA, and the V and J calls and clone size come from that table. The data show some 300,000 clones, roughly nine tenths seen once. Individuals drawn from 24 US areas were about 18 to 95 years old. Participants had their cohort set by participant-reported clinical history. The table lists this clone with a few counts. CDR3 length: 15 residues. Germline V gene sequence: CDR1 SGHRS, CDR2 YFSETQ. V was cut by 1 base and J by 7 bases, with 14 bases left in between.

Input material: PBMCs or T cells enriched from blood (not recorded which). This receptor was obtained from a woman aged 30 to 39 who had been exposed to COVID-19. The rearrangement uses TRBV5-1 and TRBJ2-2; tentatively, D is TRBD1 (5 bases). CDR3 nucleotides: TGCGCCAGCAGCTTGACCTCCGGGCAGGGCGGGGAGCTGTTTTTT. Translating it yields CASSLTSGQGGELFF.